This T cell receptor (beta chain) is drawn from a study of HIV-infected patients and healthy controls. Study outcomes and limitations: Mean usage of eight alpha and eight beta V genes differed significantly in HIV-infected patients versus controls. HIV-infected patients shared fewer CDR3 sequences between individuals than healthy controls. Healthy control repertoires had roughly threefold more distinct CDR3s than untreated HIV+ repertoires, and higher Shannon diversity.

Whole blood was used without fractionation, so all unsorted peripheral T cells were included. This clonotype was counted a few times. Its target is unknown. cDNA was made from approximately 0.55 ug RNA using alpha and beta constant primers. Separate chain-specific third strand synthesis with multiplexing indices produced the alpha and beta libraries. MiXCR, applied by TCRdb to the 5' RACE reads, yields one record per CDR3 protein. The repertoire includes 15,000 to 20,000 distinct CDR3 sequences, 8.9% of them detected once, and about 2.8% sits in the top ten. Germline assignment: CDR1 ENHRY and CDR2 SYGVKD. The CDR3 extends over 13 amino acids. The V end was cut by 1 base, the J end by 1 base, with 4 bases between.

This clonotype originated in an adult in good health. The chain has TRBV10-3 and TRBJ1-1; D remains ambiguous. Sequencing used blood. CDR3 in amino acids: CAISEFKNTEAFF. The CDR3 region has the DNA TGTGCCATCAGTGAGTTCAAGAACACTGAAGCTTTCTTT.